The clone carrying this T cell receptor (beta chain) was counted only a few times. Its antigen is undetermined. This sample was taken from a study of cytomegalovirus exposure and HLA in healthy donors. Study-level findings and limits: Accurate prediction of HLA-A and HLA-B alleles (for most subjects) was reportedly achieved from TCR beta sequences. Later analysis identified a missense DCLRE1C variant that was linked to TCR beta V- and J-gene trimming.

The V and J ends lost 4 bases and 7 bases respectively, with 13 bases between them. CDR3 length equals 12 residues. Germline V gene data show CDR1 as GTSNPN and CDR2 as SVGIG (reference sequence). PCR was performed using 60 Vbeta and 13 Jbeta primers. TCRdb's copy holds only in-frame clones and misses some; the assay was immunoSEQ multiplex PCR. The sample shows 150,000 to 200,000 clones, over 75% of them seen only once. The chain employs TRBV30 and TRBJ1-2; TRBD1 might be the D (6 bases). The sequenced sample was PBMCs. The receptor was isolated from a man between 50 and 59 years old in good health and CMV-seropositive. The CDR3 DNA sequence: TGTGCCTGGAATTGGGCAGGGGCTGGCTACACCTTC. This codes for CAWNWAGAGYTF.